This entry features one T cell receptor beta chain sequence. Its recognized antigen is unknown. Base qualities are missing; no much larger clone stands one base away. Using the deep immunoSEQ assay, TCR CDR3 regions were amplified from genomic DNA by multiplex PCR. Genomic DNA extracted from each cell subset was distributed evenly over all wells of several immunoSEQ 96-well plates, and each plate served as one replicate. For sorted subsets, 200 ng of genomic DNA, equivalent to 30,000 or so T cell genomes, went into each replicate PCR. Purified libraries were measured with a Qubit 3.0 fluorometer, size-checked on a Bioanalyzer 2100, and measured again with the KAPA Library Quantification kit. A separate single-read 150-cycle Illumina NextSeq 550 flow cell was used to sequence each immunoSEQ 96-well plate. As for the original processing: Because the immunoSEQ output held only junctional sequences and lacked quality scores, the filtering could not match the filtering applied to full-length reads. Sequences were annotated with PyIR, a Python wrapper for IgBLAST v1.9, using IMGT germline references to assign V/J genes and CDR3. Reads were filtered out if the reads had weak V/J assignments (E-value above 1e-6), no CDR3, stop codons, out-of-frame junctions, or ambiguous translated residues. V3J clonotypes were defined by identical inferred V gene, J gene, and CDR3 amino acid sequence. Percentage overlap between repertoires was calculated by dividing the number of shared unique clonotypes by the size of the smaller repertoire. Richness of each repertoire was evaluated using RTK rarefaction, the Chao1 estimator, and Recon v2.1 estimates of unobserved clonotypes. Generation probabilities for all TCRbeta clonotypes obtained by the gDNA method from a handful of donors were computed using OLGA. TCRdb limited this immuneACCESS table to in-frame rearrangements with V and J called. A share of clones is missing; checked studies link under half to unresolved V genes, and the rest is unexplained. V and J calls and clone size come straight from that table; D and trimming were deduced from the DNA. This sample holds 2 million to 3 million clones; 93% were observed only once. Clones ranked in the top ten supply about 0.34% of the sample.

CDR1 and CDR2, looked up from the germline V gene, are MDHEN and SYDVKM. The CDR3 has 15 amino acids, counting the end cysteine and phenylalanine. Of the read, only the CDR3 DNA is kept; its 45 bases are in frame from base 1. Trimming at the junction amounts to 2 bases on V and 8 bases on J, and the germline ends lie 18 bases apart. This sample was included in a study of shared clonotypes between healthy human individuals (dated by TCRdb to between 2020 and 2021). Looking at the study overall: The cohort included a few men and two women between 18 and 49 years of age. Each donor's leukapheresis produced roughly between roughly 0.94 and 9.5 billion PBMCs. The study deeply sequenced blood TCR repertoires of about five healthy adults to estimate repertoire size and the extent of clonotype sharing between individuals. Libraries were prepared and TCR repertoires were sequenced by different laboratories using diverse techniques, in order to increase sequencing depth and limit assay-specific biases. Per donor, three plates each were used for CD4 naive and CD4 memory, two for CD8 naive, and one for CD8 memory. What the authors observed across the whole study: Based on pairwise subsampling, the degree of clonotype sharing among donors was expected to be affected by sequencing depth. Compared with non-shared clonotypes, the clonotypes found in all four sorted-subset donors had higher generation probabilities. Because the study included a small number of donors, the genetic and exposure-history diversity represented was limited. Estimated clonotype richness was generally larger for naive than for memory subsets. Sampling was limited to blood, and TCR repertoires in tissue likely differ from TCR repertoires in blood. Even with the large sequencing depth, rarefaction of the sorted-subset datasets indicated that sequencing was incomplete. Sharing across a few donors was observed for 5% to 6.5% of naive CD4, over 3% of naive CD8, 2.3% of memory CD4, and around 0.42% of memory CD8 clonotypes.

The donors were healthy, HIV-negative adults with no recently reported acute infections or vaccinations. Every donor was a Caucasian adult residing in Nashville, Tennessee, USA. CD4+ T cells were enriched by magnetic negative selection; naive cells were then positively selected on CD45RA, and the negative fraction formed the memory subset. Blood was collected by leukapheresis, and PBMCs were isolated by Ficoll-Histopaque density gradient centrifugation and then cryopreserved in liquid nitrogen vapor phase. Analytical flow cytometry was used to check the purity and quantity of each magnetically sorted T cell population. Genomic DNA was isolated from every sorted fraction and measured by UV absorbance on a Nanodrop 2000c.

Sequenced material: naive CD4+ T cells from PBMCs. The intended sense of this specimen's cell subset or site label: CD45RA+ positively selected. This clonotype was sampled from a man younger than 35 in good health. Some clones in this sample may be carry-over from other donors' samples. The sequence links TRBV28 to TRBJ1-2; the D gene is perhaps TRBD1, on 5 matching bases. The sequenced DNA is TGTGCCAGCAGTTTAGCGCGGCAGGGCAAGAACGGCTACACCTTC. This encodes CASSLARQGKNGYTF.